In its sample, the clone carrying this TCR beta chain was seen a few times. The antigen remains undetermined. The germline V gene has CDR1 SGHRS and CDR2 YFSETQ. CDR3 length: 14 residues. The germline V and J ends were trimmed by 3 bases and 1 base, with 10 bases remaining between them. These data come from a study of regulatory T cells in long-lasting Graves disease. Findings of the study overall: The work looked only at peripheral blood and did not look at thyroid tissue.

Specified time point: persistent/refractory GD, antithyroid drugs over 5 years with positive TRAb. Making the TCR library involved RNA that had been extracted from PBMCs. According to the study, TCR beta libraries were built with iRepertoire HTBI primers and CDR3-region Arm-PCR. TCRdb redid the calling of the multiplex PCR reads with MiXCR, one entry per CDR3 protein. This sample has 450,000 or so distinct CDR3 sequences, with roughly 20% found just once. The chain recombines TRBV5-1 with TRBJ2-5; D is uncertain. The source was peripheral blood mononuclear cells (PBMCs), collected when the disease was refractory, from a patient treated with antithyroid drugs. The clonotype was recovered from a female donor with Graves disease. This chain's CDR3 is CASSSTLRQETQYF. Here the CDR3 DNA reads TGCGCCAGCAGCTCGACTCTTCGCCAAGAGACCCAGTACTTC.